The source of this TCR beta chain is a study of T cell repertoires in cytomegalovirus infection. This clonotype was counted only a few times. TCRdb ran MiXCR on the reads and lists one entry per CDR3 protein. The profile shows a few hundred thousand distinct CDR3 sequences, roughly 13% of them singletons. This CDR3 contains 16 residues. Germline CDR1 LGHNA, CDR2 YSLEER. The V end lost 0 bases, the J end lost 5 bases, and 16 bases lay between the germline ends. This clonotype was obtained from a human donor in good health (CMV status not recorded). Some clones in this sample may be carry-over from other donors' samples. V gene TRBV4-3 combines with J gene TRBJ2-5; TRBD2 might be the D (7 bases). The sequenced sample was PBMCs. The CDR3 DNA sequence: TGCGCCAGCAGCCAAGATAGAGGGGGGAGGGGGGAGACCCAGTACTTC. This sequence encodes CASSQDRGGRGETQYF.